The rows below give T cell receptor beta chains drawn from one sample of a study of blood T cell repertoires in COVID-19. The method was immunoSEQ multiplex PCR; TCRdb's version includes in-frame clones alone and lacks a portion of them. The table includes about 220,000 clones, 70% to 85% detected once. The sequencing input was PBMCs or T cells enriched from blood (not recorded which). The receptors derive from a woman aged 40 to 55 with acute COVID-19. Both conserved end residues are part of each CDR3. A D gene is named only where the DNA matches it firmly. Size tells how often a clone was seen (once, few, many) or the class of an expanded clone, and some rows leave it out.

j_call v_call clone_size d_call cdr3_aa cdr3_nt
TRBJ2-5 TRBV18 NA NA CASSPQGVKETQYF TGTGCCAGCTCACCACAGGGGGTGAAAGAGACCCAGTACTTC
TRBJ2-2 TRBV29-1 NA NA CSAVYHTGELFF TGCAGCGCCGTCTATCACACCGGGGAGCTGTTTTTT
TRBJ2-7 TRBV2 NA TRBD1 CASSEPRDRAPTYEQYF TGTGCCAGCAGTGAACCCCGGGACAGGGCCCCCACCTACGAGCAGTACTTC
TRBJ1-6 TRBV3-1/TRBV3-2 NA TRBD1 CASSQDRGQEAYNSPLHF TGTGCCAGCAGCCAAGATCGGGGACAGGAGGCGTATAATTCACCCCTCCACTTT
TRBJ1-1 TRBV14 NA TRBD1 CASSMTGYTEAFF TGTGCCAGCAGCATGACAGGGTACACTGAAGCTTTCTTT
TRBJ2-7 TRBV6-2/TRBV6-3 NA TRBD2 CASSYTRTSGRAIYEQYF TGTGCCAGCAGTTATACCCGGACTAGCGGGAGGGCTATTTACGAGCAGTACTTC
TRBJ2-5 TRBV3-1/TRBV3-2 NA NA CASSQDRALAEQETQYF TGTGCCAGCAGCCAAGACCGCGCCTTGGCGGAACAAGAGACCCAGTACTTC
TRBJ1-2 TRBV11-2 NA NA CASSLVGGGYGYTF TGTGCCAGCAGCTTAGTGGGAGGGGGCTATGGCTACACCTTC
TRBJ1-2 TRBV6-5 NA NA CASRPGTIYGYTF TGTGCCAGCAGGCCCGGGACTATCTATGGCTACACCTTC
TRBJ2-5 TRBV6-5 NA TRBD1 CASRKTDRDQETQYF TGTGCCAGCAGGAAAACTGACAGGGACCAAGAGACCCAGTACTTC
TRBJ2-5 TRBV11-2 NA NA CASSLEWGVETQYF TGTGCCAGCAGCTTAGAATGGGGGGTAGAGACCCAGTACTTC
TRBJ2-7 TRBV19 NA TRBD1 CASSEQGLAYEQYF TGTGCCAGTAGTGAACAGGGGCTAGCTTACGAGCAGTACTTC
TRBJ1-3 TRBV6-5 NA NA CASSYSLYSGNTIYF TGTGCCAGCAGTTACTCACTCTACTCTGGAAACACCATATATTTT
TRBJ1-5 TRBV15 few TRBD1 CATSRDPGGAYQPQHF TGTGCCACCAGCAGAGATCCAGGGGGCGCGTATCAGCCCCAGCATTTT
TRBJ2-3 TRBV6-5 few TRBD1 CATGQGVITDTQYF TGTGCCACCGGACAGGGGGTAATCACAGATACGCAGTATTTT
TRBJ2-1 TRBV24-1 NA NA CATSPRAEAGIEQFF TGTGCCACCAGCCCAAGAGCGGAGGCCGGGATTGAGCAGTTCTTC
TRBJ2-2 TRBV4-2 NA TRBD2 CASSQGRAGANTGELFF TGTGCCAGCAGCCAAGGTCGGGCGGGAGCGAACACCGGGGAGCTGTTTTTT
TRBJ1-1 TRBV6-1 NA NA CASSEDRETEAFF TGTGCCAGCAGTGAAGACAGGGAAACTGAAGCTTTCTTT
TRBJ2-3 TRBV7-2 NA TRBD2 CASSLVLVLAGGEDTQYF TGTGCCAGCAGCTTAGTCCTCGTTTTGGCGGGGGGAGAAGATACGCAGTATTTT
TRBJ1-1 TRBV9 NA TRBD1 CASSGTGGLEAFF TGTGCCAGCAGTGGGACAGGGGGGTTAGAAGCTTTCTTT
TRBJ2-7 TRBV27 NA TRBD1 CASSHYRGHEQYF TGTGCCAGCAGTCACTACAGGGGCCACGAGCAGTACTTC
TRBJ1-1 TRBV5-1 NA TRBD1 CASSLAGTGGNTEAFF TGCGCCAGCAGCTTGGCCGGGACAGGGGGCAACACTGAAGCTTTCTTT
TRBJ2-7 TRBV9 NA NA CASSGSSYEQYF TGTGCCAGCAGCGGGAGCTCCTACGAGCAGTACTTC
TRBJ1-1 TRBV5-6 NA TRBD1 CASSLWRQGMNTEAFF TGTGCCAGCAGCTTGTGGAGACAGGGTATGAACACTGAAGCTTTCTTT
TRBJ1-1 TRBV19 NA NA CATRQGNTEAFF TGTGCCACTAGGCAGGGGAACACTGAAGCTTTCTTT
TRBJ2-3 TRBV2 NA TRBD2 CASDLGTSGSRTDTQYF TGTGCCAGCGATCTCGGGACTAGCGGGAGTCGTACAGATACGCAGTATTTT
TRBJ2-3 TRBV19 NA NA CASSIWGHGTDTQYF TGTGCCAGTAGTATATGGGGACACGGGACAGATACGCAGTATTTT
TRBJ1-1 TRBV28 NA NA CASRADRSEAFF TGTGCCAGCAGAGCAGACAGGAGTGAAGCTTTCTTT
TRBJ1-4 TRBV6-5 NA TRBD1 CASGAGGNEKLFF TGTGCCAGCGGAGCAGGGGGGAATGAAAAACTGTTTTTT
TRBJ2-2 TRBV3-1/TRBV3-2 NA NA CASSPRQSTGELFF TGTGCCAGCAGCCCTCGACAGTCCACCGGGGAGCTGTTTTTT
TRBJ2-7 TRBV6-5 few TRBD2 CASTKRDGYEQYF TGTGCCAGCACGAAGCGGGACGGCTACGAGCAGTACTTC
TRBJ1-2 TRBV10-3 NA TRBD1 CAISESQGGYGYTF TGTGCCATCAGTGAGTCTCAGGGGGGCTATGGCTACACCTTC
TRBJ2-7 TRBV30 NA NA CAWSVRGGAYEQYF TGTGCCTGGAGTGTACGGGGCGGGGCCTACGAGCAGTACTTC
TRBJ2-2 TRBV10-1 NA TRBD1 CASSPGQGWTGELFF TGCGCCAGCAGCCCAGGACAGGGGTGGACCGGGGAGCTGTTTTTT
TRBJ1-4 TRBV4-2 NA NA CASSRGDRATNEKLFF TGTGCCAGCAGCCGGGGGGACCGTGCAACTAATGAAAAACTGTTTTTT
TRBJ2-3 TRBV27 once NA CASSFLEAGDTQYF TGTGCCAGCAGTTTCCTCGAGGCCGGGGATACGCAGTATTTT
TRBJ1-3 TRBV2 NA NA CASSERGNSGNTIYF TGTGCCAGCAGTGAAAGGGGCAACTCTGGAAACACCATATATTTT
TRBJ2-1 TRBV28 NA NA CASSFMGHYNEQFF TGTGCCAGCAGTTTTATGGGACACTACAATGAGCAGTTCTTC
TRBJ2-3 TRBV2 NA TRBD2 CASRETGTKSTDTQYF TGTGCCAGCAGGGAGACCGGGACTAAAAGCACAGATACGCAGTATTTT
TRBJ1-6 TRBV19 NA NA CASSPGGVRSYNSPLHF TGTGCCAGTAGCCCCGGAGGGGTGCGCTCCTATAATTCACCCCTCCACTTT
TRBJ1-6 TRBV19 many NA CASSMQGSGSPLHF TGTGCCAGTAGTATGCAGGGTAGCGGTTCACCCCTCCACTTT
TRBJ2-2 TRBV7-8 once TRBD2 CASSSLAGGRNTGELFF TGTGCCAGCAGCTCCCTAGCGGGGGGTCGAAACACCGGGGAGCTGTTTTTT
TRBJ2-1 TRBV5-1 NA NA CASSLREIYNEQFF TGCGCCAGCAGCTTGCGGGAGATCTACAATGAGCAGTTCTTC
TRBJ1-2 TRBV14 NA TRBD1 CASSQVGQGGYTF TGTGCCAGCAGCCAAGTGGGACAGGGAGGCTACACCTTC
TRBJ2-2 TRBV28 NA NA CASTYGQTNTGELFF TGTGCCAGCACCTACGGACAGACGAACACCGGGGAGCTGTTTTTT
TRBJ2-2 TRBV3-1/TRBV3-2 NA NA CASRPPGDTGELFF TGTGCCAGCAGACCTCCGGGGGACACCGGGGAGCTGTTTTTT
TRBJ2-1 TRBV5-1 NA TRBD2 CASSLVLAGGPRGNEQFF TGCGCCAGCAGCTTGGTACTAGCGGGAGGCCCTCGGGGGAATGAGCAGTTCTTC
TRBJ2-3 TRBV19 NA TRBD2 CASRVRVAGGTDTQYF TGTGCCAGTAGAGTCAGAGTAGCGGGGGGCACAGATACGCAGTATTTT
TRBJ1-2 TRBV5-6 NA TRBD1 CASSLETGATYGYTF TGTGCCAGCAGCTTGGAGACAGGGGCGACCTATGGCTACACCTTC
TRBJ2-1 TRBV11-1 NA NA CASSHQTRGARNEQFF TGTGCCAGCAGCCATCAAACCCGGGGGGCGCGAAATGAGCAGTTCTTC
TRBJ1-4 TRBV6-5 few NA CASSSSQGKGSEKLFF TGTGCCAGCAGTTCATCACAGGGCAAAGGGAGTGAAAAACTGTTTTTT